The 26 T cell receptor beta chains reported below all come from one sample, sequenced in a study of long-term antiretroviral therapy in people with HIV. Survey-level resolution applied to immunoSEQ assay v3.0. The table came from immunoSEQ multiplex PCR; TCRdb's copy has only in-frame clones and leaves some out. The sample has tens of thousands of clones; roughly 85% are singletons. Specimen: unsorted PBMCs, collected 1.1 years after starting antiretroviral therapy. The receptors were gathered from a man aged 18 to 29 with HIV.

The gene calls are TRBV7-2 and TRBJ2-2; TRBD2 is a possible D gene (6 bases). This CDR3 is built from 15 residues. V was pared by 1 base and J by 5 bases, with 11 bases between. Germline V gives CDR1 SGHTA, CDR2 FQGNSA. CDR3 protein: CASSLGSSETGELFF. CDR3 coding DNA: TGTGCCAGCAGCTTAGGTTCTAGCGAGACCGGGGAGCTGTTTTTT.

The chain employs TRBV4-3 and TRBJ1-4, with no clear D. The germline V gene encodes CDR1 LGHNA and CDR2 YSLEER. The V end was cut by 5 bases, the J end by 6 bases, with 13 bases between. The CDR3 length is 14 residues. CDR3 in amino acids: CASSSGPGDEKLFF. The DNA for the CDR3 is TGCGCCAGCAGCTCCGGGCCAGGTGATGAAAAACTGTTTTTT.

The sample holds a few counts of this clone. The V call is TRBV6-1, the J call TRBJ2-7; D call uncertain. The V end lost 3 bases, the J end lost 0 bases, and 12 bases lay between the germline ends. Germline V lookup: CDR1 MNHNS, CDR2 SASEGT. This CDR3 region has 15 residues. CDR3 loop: CASSEFTGFSYEQYF. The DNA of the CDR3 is TGTGCCAGCAGTGAGTTTACGGGCTTCTCCTACGAGCAGTACTTC.

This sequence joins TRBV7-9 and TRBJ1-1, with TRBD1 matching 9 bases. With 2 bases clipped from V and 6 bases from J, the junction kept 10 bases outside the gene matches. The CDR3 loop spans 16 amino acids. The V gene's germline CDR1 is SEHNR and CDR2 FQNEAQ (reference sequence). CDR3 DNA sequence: TGTGCCAGCAGCTTACCCGGGACAGGGAAGGGGCCTGAAGCTTTCTTT. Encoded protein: CASSLPGTGKGPEAFF. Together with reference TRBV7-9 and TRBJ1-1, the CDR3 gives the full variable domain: DTGVSQNPRHKITKRGQNVTFRCDPISEHNRLYWYRQTLGQGPEFLTYFQNEAQLEKSRLLSDRFSAERPKGSFSTLEIQRTEQGDSAMYLCASSLPGTGKGPEAFFGQGTRLTVV.

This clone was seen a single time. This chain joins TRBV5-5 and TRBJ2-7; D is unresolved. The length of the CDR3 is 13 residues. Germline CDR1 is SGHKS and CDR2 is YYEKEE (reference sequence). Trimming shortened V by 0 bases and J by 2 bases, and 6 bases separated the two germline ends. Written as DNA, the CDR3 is TGTGCCAGCAGCTTGGGACTCCCCTACGAGCAGTACTTC. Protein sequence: CASSLGLPYEQYF.

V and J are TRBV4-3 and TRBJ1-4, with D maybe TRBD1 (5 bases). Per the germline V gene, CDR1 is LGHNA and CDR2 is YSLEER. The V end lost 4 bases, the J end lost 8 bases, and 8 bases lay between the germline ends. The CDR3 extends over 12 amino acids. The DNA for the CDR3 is TGCGCCAGCAGCCGGGGCGCGGAAAAACTGTTTTTT. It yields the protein CASSRGAEKLFF.

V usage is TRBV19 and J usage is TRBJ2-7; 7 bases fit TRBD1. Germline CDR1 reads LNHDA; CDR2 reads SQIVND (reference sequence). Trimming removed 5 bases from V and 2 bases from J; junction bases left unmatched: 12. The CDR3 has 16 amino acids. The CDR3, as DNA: TGTGCCAGTAGTGCTGGGTCGGGACAGATCCCCTACGAGCAGTACTTC. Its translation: CASSAGSGQIPYEQYF.

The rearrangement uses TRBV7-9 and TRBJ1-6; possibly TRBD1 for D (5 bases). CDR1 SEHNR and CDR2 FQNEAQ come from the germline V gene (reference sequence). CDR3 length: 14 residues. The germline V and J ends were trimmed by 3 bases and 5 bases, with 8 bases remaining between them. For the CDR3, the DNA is TGTGCCAGCAGCTTGGGACGGAATAATTCACCCCTCCACTTT. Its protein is CASSLGRNNSPLHF. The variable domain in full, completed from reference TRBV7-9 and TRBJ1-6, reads DTGVSQNPRHKITKRGQNVTFRCDPISEHNRLYWYRQTLGQGPEFLTYFQNEAQLEKSRLLSDRFSAERPKGSFSTLEIQRTEQGDSAMYLCASSLGRNNSPLHFGNGTRLTVT.

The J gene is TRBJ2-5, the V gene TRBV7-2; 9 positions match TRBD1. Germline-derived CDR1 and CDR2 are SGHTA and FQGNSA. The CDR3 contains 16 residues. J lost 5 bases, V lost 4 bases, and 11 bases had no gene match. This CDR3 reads CASSSQGQGGLETQYF. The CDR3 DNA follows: TGTGCCAGCAGCTCTCAGGGACAGGGCGGTTTGGAGACCCAGTACTTC.

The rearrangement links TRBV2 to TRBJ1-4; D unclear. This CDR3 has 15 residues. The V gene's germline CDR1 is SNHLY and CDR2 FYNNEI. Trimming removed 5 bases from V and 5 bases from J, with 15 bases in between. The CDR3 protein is CASSPTGPGNEKLFF. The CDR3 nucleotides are TGTGCCAGCAGTCCAACCGGACCTGGGAATGAAAAACTGTTTTTT.

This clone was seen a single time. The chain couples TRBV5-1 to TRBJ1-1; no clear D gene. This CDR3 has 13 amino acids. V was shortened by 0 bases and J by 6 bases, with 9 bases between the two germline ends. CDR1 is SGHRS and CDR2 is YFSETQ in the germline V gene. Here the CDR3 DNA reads TGCGCCAGCAGCTTGGCGGTGTCCGCTGAAGCTTTCTTT. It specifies CASSLAVSAEAFF.

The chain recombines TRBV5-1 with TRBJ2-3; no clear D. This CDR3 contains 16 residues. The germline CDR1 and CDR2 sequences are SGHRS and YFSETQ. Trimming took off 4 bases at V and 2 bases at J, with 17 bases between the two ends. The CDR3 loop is CASSPRAGRDTDTQYF. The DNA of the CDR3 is TGCGCCAGCAGCCCACGGGCAGGCAGAGACACAGATACGCAGTATTTT.

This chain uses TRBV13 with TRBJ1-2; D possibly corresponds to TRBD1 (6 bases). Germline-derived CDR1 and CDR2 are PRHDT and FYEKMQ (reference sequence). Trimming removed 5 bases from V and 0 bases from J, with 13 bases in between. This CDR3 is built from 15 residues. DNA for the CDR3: TGTGCCAGCAGCCCCCGGACAGCCCCTAACTATGGCTACACCTTC. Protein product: CASSPRTAPNYGYTF.

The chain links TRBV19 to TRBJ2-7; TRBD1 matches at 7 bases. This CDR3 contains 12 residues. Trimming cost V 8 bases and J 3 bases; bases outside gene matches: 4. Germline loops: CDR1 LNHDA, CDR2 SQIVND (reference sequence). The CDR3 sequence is CASGRGYYEQYF. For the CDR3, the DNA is TGTGCCAGTGGCAGGGGGTACTACGAGCAGTACTTC.

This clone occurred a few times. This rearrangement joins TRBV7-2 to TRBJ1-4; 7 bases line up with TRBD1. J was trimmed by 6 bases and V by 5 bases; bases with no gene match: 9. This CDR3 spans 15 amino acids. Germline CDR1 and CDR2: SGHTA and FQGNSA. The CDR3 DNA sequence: TGTGCCAGCAGCCGCCGACAGGGAGAGTATGAAAAACTGTTTTTT. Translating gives CASSRRQGEYEKLFF.

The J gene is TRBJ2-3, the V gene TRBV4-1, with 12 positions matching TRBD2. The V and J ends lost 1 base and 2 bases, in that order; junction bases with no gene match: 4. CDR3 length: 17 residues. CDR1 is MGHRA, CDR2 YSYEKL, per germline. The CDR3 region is CASSQAPSGGDTDTQYF. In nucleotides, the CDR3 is TGCGCCAGCAGCCAAGCGCCTAGCGGGGGGGACACAGATACGCAGTATTTT.

The CDR3 DNA sequence: TGCGCCAGCAGTCAATCCCGGACAGGGGCGAGGCAATATGGCTACACCTTC. It is translated as CASSQSRTGARQYGYTF. V gene TRBV23-1 combines with J gene TRBJ1-2, with 9 positions matching TRBD1. TRBV23-1 is placed among ORFs of uncertain function. There are 17 residues in the CDR3. The J segment lost 5 bases and the V segment lost 0 bases, leaving 10 bases of the junction unmatched.

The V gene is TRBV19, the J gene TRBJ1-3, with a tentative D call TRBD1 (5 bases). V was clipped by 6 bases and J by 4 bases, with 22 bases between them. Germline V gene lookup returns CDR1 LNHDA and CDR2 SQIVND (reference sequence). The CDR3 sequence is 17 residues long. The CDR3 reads CASRPRPGRAGGNTIYF. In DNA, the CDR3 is TGTGCCAGTAGACCCCGGCCCGGCAGGGCAGGGGGAAACACCATATATTTT.

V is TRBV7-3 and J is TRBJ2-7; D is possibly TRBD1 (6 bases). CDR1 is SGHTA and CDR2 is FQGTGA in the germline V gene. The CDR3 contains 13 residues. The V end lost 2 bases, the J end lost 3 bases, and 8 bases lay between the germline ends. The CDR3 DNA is TGTGCCAGCAGCTTAGGACAGATCTACGAGCAGTACTTC. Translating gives CASSLGQIYEQYF.

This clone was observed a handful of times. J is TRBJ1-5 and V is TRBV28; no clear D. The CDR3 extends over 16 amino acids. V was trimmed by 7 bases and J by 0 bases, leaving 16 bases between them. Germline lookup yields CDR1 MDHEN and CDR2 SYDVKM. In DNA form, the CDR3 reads TGTGCCAGCAAGGAAGAGACTCCCGTTAGCAATCAGCCCCAGCATTTT. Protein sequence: CASKEETPVSNQPQHF.

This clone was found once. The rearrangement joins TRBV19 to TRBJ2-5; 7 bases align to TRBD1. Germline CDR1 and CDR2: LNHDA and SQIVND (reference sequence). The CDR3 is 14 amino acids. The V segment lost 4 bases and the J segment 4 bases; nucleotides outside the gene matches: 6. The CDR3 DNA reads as TGTGCCAGTAGTAGCAGACAGGGAAGAGAGACCCAGTACTTC. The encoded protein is CASSSRQGRETQYF.

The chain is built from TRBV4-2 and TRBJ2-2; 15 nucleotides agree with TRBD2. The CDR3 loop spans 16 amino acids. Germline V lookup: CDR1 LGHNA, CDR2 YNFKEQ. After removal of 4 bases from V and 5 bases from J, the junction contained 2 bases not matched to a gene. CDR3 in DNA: TGTGCCAGCAGCCTAGGACTAGCGGGGGGGACCGGGGAGCTGTTTTTT. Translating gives CASSLGLAGGTGELFF.

DNA for the CDR3: TGTGCCAGCCCAAAAGGAGAGAACTCCTACGAGCAGTACTTC. Its protein is CASPKGENSYEQYF. This chain joins TRBV2 and TRBJ2-7, with D unresolved. This CDR3 has 14 residues. Germline CDR1 and CDR2: SNHLY and FYNNEI. Trimming took 8 bases from V and 0 from J, leaving 14 bases between them.

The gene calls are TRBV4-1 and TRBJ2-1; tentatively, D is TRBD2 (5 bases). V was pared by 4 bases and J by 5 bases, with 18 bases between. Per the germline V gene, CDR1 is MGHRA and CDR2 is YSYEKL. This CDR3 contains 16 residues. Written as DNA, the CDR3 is TGCGCCAGCAGCCCTGTAGCGATCTCAGGCCACAATGAGCAGTTCTTC. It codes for CASSPVAISGHNEQFF.

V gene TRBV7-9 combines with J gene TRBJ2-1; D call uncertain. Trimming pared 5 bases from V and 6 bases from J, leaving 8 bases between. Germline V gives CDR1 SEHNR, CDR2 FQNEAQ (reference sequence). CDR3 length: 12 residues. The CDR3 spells CASSPNGNEQFF. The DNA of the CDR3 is TGTGCCAGCAGCCCTAACGGCAATGAGCAGTTCTTC.

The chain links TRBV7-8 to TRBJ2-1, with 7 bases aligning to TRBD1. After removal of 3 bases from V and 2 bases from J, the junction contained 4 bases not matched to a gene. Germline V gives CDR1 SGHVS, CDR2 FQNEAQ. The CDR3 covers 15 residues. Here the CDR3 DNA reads TGTGCCAGCAGCTTGTGGACAGGACCCTACAATGAGCAGTTCTTC. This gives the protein CASSLWTGPYNEQFF.